Given below is one T cell receptor beta chain in context. Germline V lookup: CDR1 SGHDT, CDR2 YYEEEE. CDR3 length equals 16 residues. Trimming removed 1 base from V and 4 bases from J; junction bases left unmatched: 6. The data derive from a study of blood T cell repertoires in COVID-19. Using immunoSEQ multiplex PCR, the repertoire was profiled, and TCRdb retains in-frame clones only, with some absent. In the table there are 140,000 or so clones, 85% to 90% of which are singletons. The source of this sequence is a woman aged 55-69 years with active COVID-19. Sequencing was performed on peripheral blood. The chain carries TRBV5-6 and TRBJ2-1; 9 bases are shared with TRBD2. CDR3 coding DNA: TGTGCCAGCAGCTTGTATCGGACTAGCGTGTACAATGAGCAGTTCTTC. Translating it yields CASSLYRTSVYNEQFF.